This T cell receptor beta chain comes out of a study of T cells in Graves' hyperthyroidism and ophthalmopathy. Study observations and caveats: Model output signaled ophthalmopathy a median around 6.9 months ahead of onset.

This CDR3 contains 15 residues. The junction had 11 bases not matched to a gene; V was cut back by 7 bases and J by 5 bases. This clonotype has at least ten counts. Its antigen is currently unknown. From RNA transcripts, TCR beta CDR3 regions were amplified. The HTBI primer set drove a first-round RT-PCR of the TCR CDR3. MiXCR, applied by TCRdb to the multiplex PCR reads, yields one record per CDR3 protein. The sample includes a few hundred thousand distinct CDR3 sequences, around an eighth of them seen just once. This clonotype was sampled from a young man with Graves' hyperthyroidism that later progressed to Graves' ophthalmopathy. The genes are TRBV12-3 or TRBV12-4 and TRBJ2-3, with TRBD1 matching 8 bases. The specimen was blood. The chain's CDR3 is CASTLQGATGDTQYF. For the CDR3, the DNA is TGTGCCAGCACCTTGCAGGGGGCGACGGGAGATACGCAGTATTTT.